This T cell receptor (beta chain) was profiled in a study of control samples from healthy donors and cancer patients. Germline lookup yields CDR1 GTSNPN and CDR2 SVGIG (reference sequence). Deletions cut 7 bases from V and 6 bases from J, with 15 bases between. There are 12 residues in the CDR3. Data came from immunoSEQ multiplex PCR; TCRdb stores just in-frame clones and leaves some out. The repertoire has around 140,000 clones, 80% to 95% of them found once; the top ten carry roughly 6%. This TCR derives from a man aged 18 to 29 in good health. The sequencing input was blood. The chain employs TRBV30 and TRBJ1-1; D is unclear. The CDR3 coding sequence is TGTGCCTCTAGGACGAGTCCGTCTGAAGCTTTCTTT. Its translation: CASRTSPSEAFF.